This T cell receptor beta chain was found in a study of Ad26.COV2.S vaccination and SARS-CoV-2 variants. Looking at the study overall: Of the COV1001 trial arms, the Ad26.COV2.S arm included the donor.

As for treatment: approximately 18 received Ad26.COV2.S at low or high dose, single or two shots; about five received placebo; per-sample allocation not given. On day 63 after the first injection, vaccine and placebo recipients gave samples. This clone was seen a single time. The antigen remains undetermined. The identical CDR3 is also encoded by other nucleotide sequences in the sample. Using immunoSEQ multiplex PCR, the repertoire was profiled, and TCRdb retains in-frame clones only, with some absent. The sample holds roughly 510,000 clones, roughly 89% seen once. Study-level points and caveats: Substantial breadth in spike-specific CD8+ and CD4+ T cell responses was reportedly seen after vaccination. Vaccinated and placebo-treated recipients had similar non-spike TCR breadth.

This TCR came from a person aged 18-60 years who received the Ad26.COV2.S COVID-19 vaccine or a placebo. The source was peripheral blood, collected in a trial of Ad26.COV2.S vaccine versus placebo.

The CDR3 protein is CASSVGSGGYNEQFF. For the CDR3, the DNA is TGTGCCAGCAGCGTAGGAAGCGGGGGATACAATGAGCAGTTCTTC. This chain uses TRBV9 with TRBJ2-1, with 8 nucleotides matching TRBD2. The CDR3 has 15 amino acids. Germline assignment: CDR1 SGDLS and CDR2 YYNGEE. With 0 bases clipped from V and 4 bases from J, the junction kept 3 bases outside the gene matches.